Shown below are 29 T cell receptor beta chains from a single sample sequenced in a study of technical replicates of blood from a handful of donors. TCRdb's table, derived via immunoSEQ multiplex PCR, lists solely in-frame clones and lacks some. The profile shows about 59,000 clones, roughly 95% of them singletons. What was sequenced was PBMCs. The source of these receptors is a human donor in good health. Some clones in this sample may be carry-over from other donors' samples.

This chain uses TRBV5-4 with TRBJ2-3; possible D gene TRBD1, 6 bases. The CDR3 is made up of 14 amino acids. V lost 0 bases and J 1 base, leaving 6 bases between the germline ends. CDR1 SGHNT and CDR2 YYREEE come from the germline V gene (reference sequence). This CDR3 reads CASSLGTGTDTQYF. As DNA, the CDR3 is TGTGCCAGCAGCTTGGGGACAGGCACAGATACGCAGTATTTT.

V is TRBV2 and J is TRBJ2-7; 14 bases align to TRBD2. V was clipped by 6 bases and J by 2 bases; unmatched bases: 3. The V gene's germline CDR1 is SNHLY and CDR2 FYNNEI. CDR3 length: 15 amino acids. CDR3 nucleotides: TGTGCCAGCAGCTCGACTAGCGGGAGGGCCTACGAGCAGTACTTC. This sequence encodes CASSSTSGRAYEQYF.

This chain joins TRBV10-3 and TRBJ1-2; weak D call: TRBD1 (5 bases). The CDR3 contains 14 residues. CDR1 ENHRY and CDR2 SYGVKD come from the germline V gene. The V gene lost 0 bases and the J gene lost 2 bases, with 7 bases spanning the gap. The CDR3 DNA is TGTGCCATCAGTGAGTCGAGACAGAACTATGGCTACACCTTC. Amino acid sequence: CAISESRQNYGYTF.

V and J are TRBV6-6 and TRBJ1-2, with 9 bases fitting TRBD1. The germline V gene has CDR1 MNHNY and CDR2 SVGAGI (reference sequence). Trimming cost V 5 bases and J 4 bases; bases outside gene matches: 8. The CDR3 consists of 15 residues. The CDR3 spells CASSPGTGRSYGYTF. CDR3 in DNA: TGTGCCAGCAGTCCCGGGACAGGGAGGTCCTATGGCTACACCTTC.

The rearrangement links TRBV6-5 to TRBJ2-5; maybe TRBD1 (6 bases). The V end lost 4 bases, the J end lost 7 bases, and 19 bases lay between the germline ends. Germline V gene sequence: CDR1 MNHEY, CDR2 SVGAGI. There are 15 residues in the CDR3. The CDR3: CASSSMGAGTTTQYF. Written as DNA, the CDR3 is TGTGCCAGCAGTTCGATGGGGGCCGGAACAACGACCCAGTACTTC.

The chain links TRBV30 to TRBJ1-2; the D gene is possibly TRBD1 (5 bases). Germline V gene sequence: CDR1 GTSNPN, CDR2 SVGIG (reference sequence). The CDR3 contains 14 residues. Trimming took 0 bases from V and 3 from J, leaving 11 bases between them. CDR3 region: CAWSVQRGYYGYTF. The DNA of the CDR3 is TGTGCCTGGAGTGTACAGCGGGGCTACTATGGCTACACCTTC.

This clone was seen just once. V is TRBV7-9 and J is TRBJ1-6, with 7 bases fitting TRBD1. CDR1 is SEHNR and CDR2 is FQNEAQ in the germline V gene (reference sequence). The CDR3 sequence is 14 residues long. V lost 7 bases, J lost 7 bases, and 7 bases stayed unmatched. The CDR3 DNA reads as TGTGCCAGCACCTACGGGACAGCCAATTCACCCCTCCACTTT. It specifies CASTYGTANSPLHF. The full variable domain, rest sourced from reference TRBV7-9 and TRBJ1-6, is DTGVSQNPRHKITKRGQNVTFRCDPISEHNRLYWYRQTLGQGPEFLTYFQNEAQLEKSRLLSDRFSAERPKGSFSTLEIQRTEQGDSAMYLCASTYGTANSPLHFGNGTRLTVT.

The J gene is TRBJ1-1, the V gene TRBV7-2; a weak D match, TRBD1 (5 bases). CDR1 is SGHTA and CDR2 is FQGNSA in the germline V gene. The germline V and J ends were trimmed by 7 bases and 4 bases, with 7 bases remaining between them. The CDR3 covers 11 residues. CDR3 in DNA: TGTGCCAGCATCACAGGCACTGAAGCTTTCTTT. Protein: CASITGTEAFF.

The CDR3 is CASSLGGRPDTDTQYF. The CDR3 DNA sequence: TGTGCCAGCAGTTTAGGCGGGAGGCCTGACACAGATACGCAGTATTTT. The chain is built from TRBV7-3 and TRBJ2-3; 8 nucleotides line up with TRBD2. The CDR3 totals 16 residues. Germline V gene sequence: CDR1 SGHTA, CDR2 FQGTGA. Trimming at V came to 6 bases and at J to 2 bases, leaving 10 bases not matched to a gene. Together with reference TRBV7-3 and TRBJ2-3, the CDR3 gives the full variable domain: GAGVSQTPSNKVTEKGKYVELRCDPISGHTALYWYRQSLGQGPEFLIYFQGTGAADDSGLPNDRFFAVRPEGSVSTLKIQRTERGDSAVYLCASSLGGRPDTDTQYFGPGTRLTVL.

The chain combines TRBV4-3 with TRBJ2-5; 10 nucleotides agree with TRBD2. The CDR3 loop spans 16 amino acids. V shed 0 bases and J 3 bases; nucleotides not matched to a gene: 4. Germline assignment: CDR1 LGHNA and CDR2 YSLEER. CDR3 nucleotide sequence: TGCGCCAGCAGCCAAGAATTCCTAGCGGGAGAAGAGACCCAGTACTTC. Its translation is CASSQEFLAGEETQYF.

J is TRBJ2-3 and V is TRBV7-9; 11 nucleotides line up with TRBD2. With 1 base clipped from V and 9 bases from J, the junction kept 6 bases outside the gene matches. Germline-derived CDR1 and CDR2 are SEHNR and FQNEAQ (reference sequence). The length of the CDR3 is 15 residues. DNA for the CDR3: TGTGCCAGCAGCTTAGTAAGGGGACTAGCGGACACGCAGTATTTT. It codes for CASSLVRGLADTQYF.

The rearrangement uses TRBV18 and TRBJ2-7; D not resolved. The CDR3 is 14 amino acids. Per the germline V gene, CDR1 is KGHSH and CDR2 is LQKENI. The V and J ends lost 3 bases and 1 base respectively, with 10 bases between them. DNA for the CDR3: TGTGCCAGCTCACCCACCCAGGCATCCTACGAGCAGTACTTC. Translating it yields CASSPTQASYEQYF.

The V call is TRBV5-4, the J call TRBJ2-5, with D tentatively TRBD1 (5 bases). Germline assignment: CDR1 SGHNT and CDR2 YYREEE (reference sequence). The V end lost 4 bases, the J end lost 4 bases, and 20 bases lay between the germline ends. The CDR3 covers 16 residues. The CDR3 DNA reads TGTGCCAGCAGCGAAAGGACATTTTACTCCGGAGAGACCCAGTACTTC. It encodes CASSERTFYSGETQYF.

V usage is TRBV7-8 and J usage is TRBJ1-2, with 11 bases lining up with TRBD1. V trimming: 8 bases; J trimming: 7 bases; junction bases outside the gene matches: 9. This CDR3 comprises 14 residues. Germline V gives CDR1 SGHVS, CDR2 FQNEAQ. This CDR3 is CASSPGQGVVGYTF. Here the CDR3 DNA reads TGTGCCAGCTCTCCGGGACAGGGGGTTGTTGGCTACACCTTC.

DNA for the CDR3: TGCAGCGTGGACAGAGGGATCCAAGAGACCCAGTACTTC. It encodes CSVDRGIQETQYF. V gene TRBV29-1 combines with J gene TRBJ2-5, with D possibly TRBD1 on 6 matching bases. CDR1 and CDR2 (germline): SQVTM, ANQGSEA. CDR3 size: 13 residues. The V gene lost 6 bases and the J gene lost 1 base, with 12 bases spanning the gap.

V is TRBV5-8 and J is TRBJ1-5; 7 nucleotides align to TRBD1. V was pared by 4 bases and J by 9 bases, with 10 bases of the junction left unmatched. Germline CDR1 reads SGHTS; CDR2 reads YDEGEE. The CDR3 spans 14 residues. The CDR3 loop reads CASSPRDSRRPQHF. CDR3 nucleotides: TGTGCCAGCAGCCCCCGGGACAGCCGGAGGCCCCAGCATTTT.

This sequence joins TRBV4-1 and TRBJ1-1; D is perhaps TRBD1 (6 bases). This CDR3 comprises 15 residues. The ends were cut back, 0 bases at V and 1 base at J, with 9 bases in the middle. Germline CDR1 reads MGHRA; CDR2 reads YSYEKL. CDR3 region: CASSQDPQGNTEAFF. The CDR3 DNA reads as TGCGCCAGCAGCCAAGATCCACAGGGGAACACTGAAGCTTTCTTT.

This clone was recorded once. The chain employs TRBV7-9 and TRBJ1-2, with 7 bases fitting TRBD1. Trimming took 3 bases from V and 8 from J; bases not matched to a gene: 9. The CDR3 has 14 amino acids. Germline V lookup: CDR1 SEHNR, CDR2 FQNEAQ (reference sequence). The CDR3, as DNA: TGTGCCAGCAGCTTCTCAGGGGGAGGTGGGGGCTACACCTTC. It codes for CASSFSGGGGGYTF. The variable domain in full, completed from reference TRBV7-9 and TRBJ1-2, reads DTGVSQNPRHKITKRGQNVTFRCDPISEHNRLYWYRQTLGQGPEFLTYFQNEAQLEKSRLLSDRFSAERPKGSFSTLEIQRTEQGDSAMYLCASSFSGGGGGYTFGSGTRLTVV.

This clone was picked up one time. The rearrangement uses TRBV12-5 and TRBJ2-7; no clear D. V was pared by 3 bases and J by 5 bases, with 8 bases between. Germline V CDR1 and CDR2: LGHNT, FRNRAP. The CDR3 has 12 residues. This CDR3 reads CASGLNNHEQYF. The CDR3 DNA is TGTGCTAGTGGTTTAAACAACCACGAGCAGTACTTC.

This clone was observed once. V gene TRBV6-5 combines with J gene TRBJ2-7, with D possibly matching TRBD2 (6 bases). The CDR3 spans 15 residues. Trimming took off 0 bases at V and 7 bases at J, with 16 bases between the two ends. The germline gives CDR1 MNHEY, CDR2 SVGAGI. In nucleotides, the CDR3 is TGTGCCAGCAGTTACTCCGGTGGGCTGCGGGGTGAGCAGTACTTC. It encodes CASSYSGGLRGEQYF.

The V gene is TRBV6-5, the J gene TRBJ2-2; 10 bases align to TRBD1. The CDR3 consists of 16 residues. Germline V gene lookup returns CDR1 MNHEY and CDR2 SVGAGI. With 2 bases clipped from V and 4 bases from J, the junction kept 4 bases outside the gene matches. CDR3 residues: CASSYLGTGATGELFF. Here the CDR3 DNA reads TGTGCCAGCAGTTACCTGGGGACAGGGGCCACCGGGGAGCTGTTTTTT.

The gene calls are TRBV4-1 and TRBJ2-3; 7 bases agree with TRBD1. J was trimmed by 2 bases and V by 5 bases; bases with no gene match: 10. The CDR3 covers 16 residues. Germline CDR1 MGHRA, CDR2 YSYEKL. This CDR3 reads CASSNPGQRTTDTQYF. The CDR3 nucleotides read TGCGCCAGCAGCAACCCGGGACAGCGAACCACAGATACGCAGTATTTT.

This clone has more than one count but fewer than ten. The gene calls are TRBV30 and TRBJ1-2; D unclear. From germline, CDR1 is GTSNPN and CDR2 SVGIG (reference sequence). The CDR3 totals 12 residues. Trimming cost V 0 bases and J 7 bases, with 9 bases left between them. The CDR3 nucleotides are TGTGCCTGGAGTGTACCCGGCGGTGGCTACACCTTC. It encodes CAWSVPGGGYTF.

The chain recombines TRBV5-1 with TRBJ2-5; 7 bases are a match to TRBD2. The CDR3 is made up of 14 amino acids. V was clipped by 4 bases and J by 4 bases; unmatched bases: 7. Germline-derived CDR1 and CDR2 are SGHRS and YFSETQ. The CDR3 nucleotides read TGCGCCAGCAGCGCGGGCCCGGGAGGAGAGACCCAGTACTTC. Translated: CASSAGPGGETQYF. Filled out from reference TRBV5-1 and TRBJ2-5, the complete variable domain reads KAGVTQTPRYLIKTRGQQVTLSCSPISGHRSVSWYQQTPGQGLQFLFEYFSETQRNKGNFPGRFSGRQFSNSRSEMNVSTLELGDSALYLCASSAGPGGETQYFGPGTRLLVL.

V is TRBV5-4 and J is TRBJ1-2, with a possible D match to TRBD1 (5 bases). V dropped 2 bases and J dropped 2 bases, with 7 bases sitting between them. Germline CDR1 and CDR2: SGHNT and YYREEE (reference sequence). The CDR3 is 13 amino acids. The CDR3 is CASSFDRNYGYTF. The CDR3 region has the DNA TGTGCCAGCAGCTTCGACAGAAACTATGGCTACACCTTC.

The chain has TRBV7-9 and TRBJ2-4; the D gene is possibly TRBD1 (6 bases). The CDR3 totals 15 residues. The V and J ends lost 5 bases and 6 bases respectively, with 17 bases between them. Germline CDR1 reads SEHNR; CDR2 reads FQNEAQ (reference sequence). The CDR3: CASSPPYRVGNIQYF. The CDR3 DNA sequence: TGTGCCAGCAGCCCGCCTTACAGGGTGGGAAACATTCAGTACTTC.

CDR3 sequence: CASPPANRDSPAYNEQFF. The CDR3 region has the DNA TGTGCCAGCCCCCCCGCCAACCGGGACAGCCCGGCATACAATGAGCAGTTCTTC. The chain links TRBV25-1 to TRBJ2-1, with 7 bases aligning to TRBD1. Trimming cost V 8 bases and J 4 bases; bases outside gene matches: 20. CDR1 is MGHDK, CDR2 SYGVNS, per germline. The CDR3 is made up of 18 amino acids.

This chain uses TRBV2 with TRBJ2-7, with 8 bases identical to TRBD1. Germline V lookup: CDR1 SNHLY, CDR2 FYNNEI. V shed 6 bases and J 5 bases; nucleotides not matched to a gene: 3. The CDR3 consists of 12 residues. In DNA, the CDR3 is TGTGCCAGCAGCAGGGGGCTGGACGAGCAGTACTTC. As protein: CASSRGLDEQYF.

The chain carries TRBV18 and TRBJ1-2; D perhaps matches TRBD1 (6 bases). The CDR3 extends over 15 amino acids. The germline CDR1 and CDR2 sequences are KGHSH and LQKENI. V dropped 6 bases and J dropped 6 bases, with 20 bases sitting between them. The CDR3 protein is CASSPIDRWTNGYTF. The DNA for the CDR3 is TGTGCCAGCTCCCCTATAGACAGGTGGACAAATGGCTACACCTTC.